These 32 T cell receptor beta chains originate from one sample sequenced in a study of cytomegalovirus exposure and HLA in healthy donors. Generated by immunoSEQ multiplex PCR, the TCRdb table keeps only in-frame clones and is missing some. Altogether over 120,000 clones are present, about 88% being singletons, with the ten largest covering over 9%. Sequencing used PBMCs. The receptors were sampled from a woman between 18 and 30 years old in good health and CMV-seropositive.

CDR3 protein: CATSILGLAGLTLNEQFF. For the CDR3, the DNA is TGTGCCACCAGCATCCTAGGACTAGCGGGGCTTACGCTCAATGAGCAGTTCTTC. The chain uses TRBV15 and TRBJ2-1; 12 nucleotides align to TRBD2. CDR1 LNHNV and CDR2 YYDKDF come from the germline V gene (reference sequence). V trimming: 4 bases; J trimming: 6 bases; junction bases outside the gene matches: 13. The CDR3 contains 18 residues.

V and J are TRBV9 and TRBJ2-7, with D uncertain. The germline gives CDR1 SGDLS, CDR2 YYNGEE. Trimming stripped 1 base from V and 6 bases from J, with 11 bases between. The CDR3 is 13 residues long. This CDR3 is CASSVLSGSEQYF. Here the CDR3 DNA reads TGTGCCAGCAGCGTACTCTCCGGGTCCGAGCAGTACTTC.

The rearrangement joins TRBV7-6 to TRBJ2-1; 9 nucleotides align to TRBD2. The length of the CDR3 is 21 residues. The V gene's germline CDR1 is SGHVS and CDR2 FNYEAQ. The V segment lost 1 base and the J segment 2 bases; nucleotides outside the gene matches: 18. The DNA of the CDR3 is TGTGCCAGCAGCTTAGTGTCGTCGCTAGCGGGAACCTCGGGGCCCTACAATGAGCAGTTCTTC. The encoded protein is CASSLVSSLAGTSGPYNEQFF.

This chain connects TRBV12-2 to TRBJ1-2. TRBV12-2 is annotated as a pseudogene. The CDR3 consists of 16 residues. CDR3 amino acids: CASRLGGVLGGYGYTF. The CDR3, as DNA: TGTGCAAGTCGCTTAGGGGGGGTTTTAGGCGGCTATGGCTACACCTTC.

The chain recombines TRBV5-1 with TRBJ2-7; 9 nucleotides match TRBD2. Germline lookup yields CDR1 SGHRS and CDR2 YFSETQ. CDR3 length equals 14 residues. V shed 2 bases, J shed 3 bases, and the junction held 3 bases outside the gene matches. This CDR3 reads CASSFEAGGYEQYF. CDR3 in DNA: TGCGCCAGCAGCTTCGAAGCGGGGGGCTACGAGCAGTACTTC.

The chain links TRBV10-1 to TRBJ2-7, with TRBD1 matching over 9 bases. The CDR3 contains 15 residues. Losses at the gene ends were 3 bases for V and 2 bases for J; bases not matched to a gene: 5. Germline CDR1 is WNHNN and CDR2 is SYGVQD (reference sequence). The CDR3 bases are TGCGCCAGCAGTGACCCCGGGACAGGGACCTACGAGCAGTACTTC. Amino acids: CASSDPGTGTYEQYF.

The chain is built from TRBV4-2 and TRBJ2-1; TRBD2 agrees at 7 bases. This CDR3 contains 17 residues. The germline V gene encodes CDR1 LGHNA and CDR2 YNFKEQ. Unmatched junction bases numbered 9, after V lost 0 bases and J lost 4 bases. CDR3: CASSQESLAALYNEQFF. CDR3 in DNA: TGTGCCAGCAGCCAAGAATCCCTAGCGGCGTTGTACAATGAGCAGTTCTTC.

V is TRBV9 and J is TRBJ1-5; tentatively, D is TRBD1 (6 bases). Germline V CDR1 and CDR2: SGDLS, YYNGEE. The CDR3 totals 14 residues. Trimming took 4 bases from V and 1 from J, leaving 9 bases between them. The CDR3 is CASSQGWSNQPQHF. CDR3 sequence (DNA): TGTGCCAGCAGCCAGGGGTGGAGCAATCAGCCCCAGCATTTT.

As to this clone: This same CDR3 is encoded by further DNA sequences in the sample. CDR3 sequence: CASSLARGETQYF. The CDR3 region has the DNA TGTGCCAGCAGCTTAGCGCGGGGGGAGACCCAGTACTTC. The chain recombines TRBV7-6 with TRBJ2-5; the match to TRBD2 covers 7 bases. V lost 0 bases, J lost 5 bases, and 0 bases stayed unmatched. The length of the CDR3 is 13 residues. Germline V gives CDR1 SGHVS, CDR2 FNYEAQ.

This clone was picked up a small number of times. The V and J genes are TRBV7-9 and TRBJ1-6; D is undetermined. This CDR3 has 14 residues. CDR1 and CDR2 (germline): SEHNR, FQNEAQ (reference sequence). V was clipped by 5 bases and J by 7 bases, with 12 bases between them. CDR3 amino acids: CASSTRQVNSPLHF. DNA of the CDR3: TGTGCCAGCAGCACCCGGCAGGTGAATTCACCCCTCCACTTT.

CDR3 residues: CASMNRGEADTQYF. The DNA for the CDR3 is TGCGCCAGCATGAACAGGGGGGAAGCAGATACGCAGTATTTT. The chain employs TRBV5-1 and TRBJ2-3, with 8 bases matching TRBD1. Per the germline V gene, CDR1 is SGHRS and CDR2 is YFSETQ. This CDR3 comprises 14 residues. J lost 4 bases, V lost 6 bases, and 7 bases had no gene match.

The V call is TRBV5-6, the J call TRBJ2-1; 7 bases map to TRBD2. The germline CDR1 and CDR2 sequences are SGHDT and YYEEEE. This CDR3 has 13 residues. J gave up 6 bases and V 1 base, and 1 base lay outside the gene matches. This chain's CDR3 is CASSLTGGNEQFF. CDR3 coding DNA: TGTGCCAGCAGCTTGACGGGGGGCAATGAGCAGTTCTTC. Using reference TRBV5-6 and TRBJ2-1 for the parts outside the CDR3, the full variable domain is DAGVTQSPTHLIKTRGQQVTLRCSPKSGHDTVSWYQQALGQGPQFIFQYYEEEERQRGNFPDRFSGHQFPNYSSELNVNALLLGDSALYLCASSLTGGNEQFFGPGTRLTVL.

This clone has only one observation. This rearrangement joins TRBV12-5 to TRBJ2-1, with TRBD1 matching over 8 bases. CDR3 size: 15 residues. Germline V gene data show CDR1 as LGHNT and CDR2 as FRNRAP. V lost 6 bases to trimming and J lost 5 bases; unmatched junction nucleotides: 9. CDR3 sequence: CASGSTGTGHNEQFF. CDR3 DNA sequence: TGTGCTAGTGGCTCAACCGGGACAGGTCACAATGAGCAGTTCTTC.

The chain couples TRBV7-6 to TRBJ1-1, with unresolved D. V was trimmed by 10 bases and J by 3 bases, leaving 12 bases between them. Germline CDR1 is SGHVS and CDR2 is FNYEAQ. This CDR3 comprises 12 residues. CDR3 amino acids: CATGAQHTEAFF. The CDR3 DNA reads as TGTGCCACCGGAGCCCAGCACACTGAAGCTTTCTTT.

The chain carries TRBV4-1 and TRBJ1-6; 7 bases line up with TRBD1. The CDR3 is made up of 15 amino acids. The V gene's germline CDR1 is MGHRA and CDR2 YSYEKL. Trimming removed 5 bases from V and 7 bases from J; junction bases left unmatched: 8. The chain's CDR3 is CASSLFGTENSPLHF. The CDR3 DNA reads as TGCGCCAGCAGCTTGTTCGGGACAGAAAATTCACCCCTCCACTTT.

In its sample, this clone was seen once. This chain joins TRBV19 and TRBJ1-5; D unresolved. The CDR3 is 13 residues long. In germline, CDR1 is LNHDA, CDR2 SQIVND (reference sequence). V dropped 0 bases and J dropped 11 bases, with 11 bases sitting between them. The CDR3 bases are TGTGCCAGTAGTATAGATCTCGTCGGAGCCCAGCATTTT. Translating gives CASSIDLVGAQHF.

The J gene is TRBJ2-5, the V gene TRBV30, with D perhaps TRBD1 (6 bases). V lost 0 bases, J lost 4 bases, and 12 bases lay in between. This CDR3 contains 14 residues. Germline assignment: CDR1 GTSNPN and CDR2 SVGIG (reference sequence). The CDR3 coding sequence is TGTGCCTGGAGTGTAGGGTCAGGGGTAGAGACCCAGTACTTC. It encodes CAWSVGSGVETQYF.

About this clone: Germline and junction disagree at one end, which may indicate a read error. V gene TRBV5-1 combines with J gene TRBJ1-2, with D maybe TRBD1 (5 bases). The CDR3 extends over 12 amino acids. Germline V CDR1 and CDR2: SGHRS, YFSETQ. The CDR3, as DNA: TGCGCCAACAGCTTGCGGGGGAATGGCTACACCTTC. Translating gives CANSLRGNGYTF.

The V and J genes are TRBV2 and TRBJ2-7; 7 nucleotides line up with TRBD2. Looked up from germline, CDR1 is SNHLY and CDR2 is FYNNEI. V dropped 9 bases and J dropped 3; count of bases not matched to a gene: 14. The length of the CDR3 is 15 residues. The DNA of the CDR3 is TGTGCCAGACGGTGGGGGGGGAGGAGGTACTACGAGCAGTACTTC. The encoded protein is CARRWGGRRYYEQYF.

The rearrangement links TRBV10-2 to TRBJ1-1; 7 positions agree with TRBD1. Germline lookup yields CDR1 WSHSY and CDR2 SAAADI. J lost 0 bases, V lost 8 bases, and 3 bases had no gene match. The CDR3 is 13 residues long. The CDR3 reads CASAGQLNTEAFF. The CDR3 DNA sequence: TGCGCCAGCGCGGGACAGTTGAACACTGAAGCTTTCTTT.

The chain has TRBV19 and TRBJ2-2; 9 bases match TRBD1. The CDR3 has 16 amino acids. Germline trimming cut 4 bases from V and 4 bases from J; bases unmatched to any gene: 7. Germline V gene sequence: CDR1 LNHDA, CDR2 SQIVND (reference sequence). Written as DNA, the CDR3 is TGTGCCAGTAGTACACTCAACAGGGGGCCCACCGGGGAGCTGTTTTTT. This codes for CASSTLNRGPTGELFF.

Worth noting for this clone: The same CDR3 arises from other DNA sequences in this sample as well. The gene calls are TRBV27 and TRBJ2-6; 7 bases are shared with TRBD1. This CDR3 is 15 amino acids long. V lost 2 bases to trimming and J lost 4 bases; unmatched junction nucleotides: 2. Germline loops: CDR1 MNHEY, CDR2 SMNVEV (reference sequence). CDR3 protein: CASSLTGAGANVLTF. The CDR3 nucleotides are TGTGCCAGCAGTTTAACAGGGGCCGGGGCCAACGTCCTGACTTTC.

This chain connects TRBV7-8 to TRBJ2-5; tentatively, D is TRBD2 (6 bases). The CDR3 extends over 14 amino acids. V was trimmed by 5 bases and J by 0 bases, leaving 10 bases between them. Germline-derived CDR1 and CDR2 are SGHVS and FQNEAQ. CDR3: CASSRREYQETQYF. The CDR3 DNA sequence: TGTGCCAGCAGCCGACGGGAGTACCAAGAGACCCAGTACTTC.

For the CDR3, the DNA is TGTGCCAGTAGTACCCCGGTCGGTTATAGCAATCAGCCCCAGCATTTT. Protein sequence: CASSTPVGYSNQPQHF. The chain uses TRBV19 and TRBJ1-5; D remains ambiguous. V lost 4 bases and J 0 bases, leaving 13 bases between the germline ends. Per germline, CDR1 LNHDA and CDR2 SQIVND (reference sequence). This CDR3 is 16 amino acids long.

The gene calls are TRBV28 and TRBJ1-2; 7 bases fit TRBD1. V trimming: 5 bases; J trimming: 5 bases; junction bases outside the gene matches: 14. CDR1 is MDHEN, CDR2 SYDVKM, per germline. This CDR3 comprises 16 residues. The CDR3 bases are TGTGCCAGCAGTCCATCGACGACAGGGCAGGGATATGGCTACACCTTC. Translated: CASSPSTTGQGYGYTF.

CDR3: CASSPRVYNEQFF. CDR3 DNA sequence: TGTGCCAGCAGTCCCAGGGTTTACAATGAGCAGTTCTTC. The chain couples TRBV27 to TRBJ2-1; TRBD1 is a possible D gene (5 bases). The CDR3 totals 13 residues. V was cut by 5 bases and J by 4 bases, with 9 bases left in between. CDR1 MNHEY and CDR2 SMNVEV come from the germline V gene (reference sequence).

The V call is TRBV4-2, the J call TRBJ2-1; 8 bases are shared with TRBD2. CDR1 is LGHNA and CDR2 is YNFKEQ in the germline V gene. This CDR3 is built from 19 residues. With V trimmed by 4 bases and J by 4 bases, 18 bases remained unmatched. The CDR3 spells CASSPQQRGPSSTYNEQFF. The CDR3 DNA follows: TGTGCCAGCAGCCCGCAGCAGCGGGGGCCCTCCAGCACTTACAATGAGCAGTTCTTC.

The chain couples TRBV28 to TRBJ2-7; 10 positions agree with TRBD2. The germline V gene encodes CDR1 MDHEN and CDR2 SYDVKM. The length of the CDR3 is 16 residues. V trimming: 2 bases; J trimming: 4 bases; junction bases outside the gene matches: 8. The DNA for the CDR3 is TGTGCCAGCAGTTTAGGCAGCGGGGGGGCATATTACGAGCAGTACTTC. Amino acid sequence: CASSLGSGGAYYEQYF.

The chain combines TRBV28 with TRBJ2-2; 12 bases align to TRBD2. Germline V gives CDR1 MDHEN, CDR2 SYDVKM. This CDR3 is 18 amino acids long. V lost 2 bases to trimming and J lost 0 bases; unmatched junction nucleotides: 4. CDR3 sequence (DNA): TGTGCCAGCAGTTTAGTTCGGACTAGCGGGGCGAACACCGGGGAGCTGTTTTTT. Its protein product is CASSLVRTSGANTGELFF.

The rearrangement uses TRBV4-2 and TRBJ1-2; TRBD1 matches 10 bases. This CDR3 spans 15 amino acids. Trimming removed 0 bases from V and 4 bases from J; junction bases left unmatched: 2. Germline lookup yields CDR1 LGHNA and CDR2 YNFKEQ. The CDR3 region has the DNA TGTGCCAGCAGCCAAGATCGGACAGGGGGCTATGGCTACACCTTC. Its translation is CASSQDRTGGYGYTF.

This clone was seen a single time. J is TRBJ1-4 and V is TRBV5-3; no clear D gene. TRBV5-3 is placed among ORFs of uncertain function. This CDR3 has 14 amino acids. The ends were cut back, 3 bases at V and 8 bases at J, with 14 bases in the middle. Here the CDR3 DNA reads TGTGCCAGAAGCTACCGGGAGGCGAAAGAAAAACTGTTTTTT. As protein: CARSYREAKEKLFF.

This chain uses TRBV11-2 with TRBJ2-3; TRBD2 matches at 7 bases. The CDR3 is made up of 18 amino acids. The V and J ends lost 5 bases and 1 base, in that order; junction bases with no gene match: 15. In germline, CDR1 is SGHAT, CDR2 FQNNGV. The CDR3 loop reads CASSPVRGGRIRTDTQYF. The CDR3 region has the DNA TGTGCCAGCAGCCCCGTGCGCGGGGGAAGAATTCGCACAGATACGCAGTATTTT.